These 24 T cell receptor beta chains came from one sample sequenced in a study of OX40 agonist ivuxolimab in advanced cancers. Clones were read by immunoSEQ multiplex PCR, and TCRdb kept only the in-frame ones, dropping some. The sample holds some 34,000 clones; more than 70% are singletons and the top ten take 9.5% to 15%. The source material was CD4+ or CD8+ T cells sorted from blood, sampled in a trial of the OX40 agonist ivuxolimab. Receptors originate from an adult with an advanced solid tumor such as melanoma, head and neck, liver or kidney cancer.

The genes are TRBV4-1 and TRBJ2-3; 11 nucleotides match TRBD2. CDR1 is MGHRA and CDR2 is YSYEKL in the germline V gene. The CDR3 covers 16 residues. With 1 base clipped from V and 2 bases from J, the junction kept 2 bases outside the gene matches. The CDR3 DNA is TGCGCCAGCAGCCAAGTACTAGCGGGAGACACAGATACGCAGTATTTT. It yields the protein CASSQVLAGDTDTQYF.

The chain has TRBV5-1 and TRBJ2-7, with 9 bases lining up with TRBD1. This CDR3 region has 15 residues. Germline-derived CDR1 and CDR2 are SGHRS and YFSETQ. V shed 4 bases, J shed 4 bases, and the junction held 9 bases outside the gene matches. The CDR3 nucleotides are TGCGCCAGCAGCATCGCCGGGACAGGGCGGTACGAGCAGTACTTC. This translates into CASSIAGTGRYEQYF.

The CDR3 protein is CASSLQLGRGQGGNQPQHF. CDR3 sequence (DNA): TGTGCCAGCAGTCTACAACTCGGACGGGGACAGGGCGGTAATCAGCCCCAGCATTTT. V is TRBV28 and J is TRBJ1-5; the match to TRBD1 covers 9 bases. V lost 5 bases to trimming and J lost 4 bases; unmatched junction nucleotides: 18. CDR1 and CDR2 from the germline V gene are MDHEN and SYDVKM. There are 19 residues in the CDR3.

The gene calls are TRBV11-1 and TRBJ2-7, with D tentatively TRBD1 (5 bases). The CDR3 totals 13 residues. The germline gives CDR1 SGHAT, CDR2 FQDESV (reference sequence). Trimming took 3 bases from V and 3 from J, leaving 9 bases between them. The CDR3 region is CASSFDSNYEQYF. The CDR3 nucleotides read TGTGCCAGCAGCTTCGACAGCAACTACGAGCAGTACTTC.

The chain links TRBV13 to TRBJ2-7; D tentatively reads TRBD1 or TRBD2 (5 bases each). The ends were cut back, 4 bases at V and 3 bases at J, with 13 bases in the middle. The CDR3 has 14 amino acids. CDR1 is PRHDT and CDR2 is FYEKMQ in the germline V gene (reference sequence). CDR3 sequence (DNA): TGTGCCAGCAGCTCACGAGGGACGGTCTACGAGCAGTACTTC. It codes for CASSSRGTVYEQYF. Looking up the rest from reference TRBV13 and TRBJ2-7 gives the full variable domain: AAGVIQSPRHLIKEKRETATLKCYPIPRHDTVYWYQQGPGQDPQFLISFYEKMQSDKGSIPDRFSAQQFSDYHSELNMSSLELGDSALYFCASSSRGTVYEQYFGPGTRLTVT.

This sequence joins TRBV28 and TRBJ1-1, with D perhaps TRBD1 (5 bases). Between the trimmed V and J ends, which lost 8 bases and 1 base, there was a span of 11 bases. The CDR3 covers 13 residues. The V gene's germline CDR1 is MDHEN and CDR2 SYDVKM. CDR3 sequence: CASGGGPNTEAFF. For the CDR3, the DNA is TGTGCCAGCGGGGGAGGGCCGAACACTGAAGCTTTCTTT.

CDR3 DNA sequence: TGTGCCAGCAGACCGACAGGGACCTACGAGCAGTACTTC. Amino acids: CASRPTGTYEQYF. This rearrangement joins TRBV28 to TRBJ2-7; 7 bases align to TRBD1. In germline, CDR1 is MDHEN, CDR2 SYDVKM. V dropped 6 bases and J dropped 2; count of bases not matched to a gene: 4. The CDR3 extends over 13 amino acids. Full variable domain (remainder filled in from reference TRBV28 and TRBJ2-7): DVKVTQSSRYLVKRTGEKVFLECVQDMDHENMFWYRQDPGLGLRLIYFSYDVKMKEKGDIPEGYSVSREKKERFSLILESASTNQTSMYLCASRPTGTYEQYFGPGTRLTVT.

The chain has TRBV27 and TRBJ1-2; TRBD1 agrees at 7 bases. This CDR3 spans 13 amino acids. In germline, CDR1 is MNHEY, CDR2 SMNVEV (reference sequence). The junction had 2 bases not matched to a gene; V was cut back by 6 bases and J by 1 base. The CDR3 spells CASRPGGNYGYTF. The DNA of the CDR3 is TGTGCCAGCAGACCAGGGGGTAACTATGGCTACACCTTC.

This rearrangement joins TRBV7-6 to TRBJ1-4; possibly TRBD1 for D (5 bases). Per the germline V gene, CDR1 is SGHVS and CDR2 is FNYEAQ. With 1 base removed from V and 0 bases from J, the gap between germline ends came to 12 bases. The CDR3 sequence is 17 residues long. CDR3 residues: CASSLGVTAATNEKLFF. CDR3 coding DNA: TGTGCCAGCAGCTTAGGGGTGACAGCTGCAACTAATGAAAAACTGTTTTTT. Drawing the rest from reference TRBV7-6 and TRBJ1-4, the complete variable domain is GAGVSQSPRYKVTKRGQDVALRCDPISGHVSLYWYRQALGQGPEFLTYFNYEAQQDKSGLPNDRFSAERPEGSISTLTIQRTEQRDSAMYRCASSLGVTAATNEKLFFGSGTQLSVL.

The CDR3 reads CASSQGELAAGDTQYF. CDR3 sequence (DNA): TGTGCCAGCAGCCAAGGGGAACTAGCGGCAGGAGATACGCAGTATTTT. The chain recombines TRBV4-2 with TRBJ2-3; 8 positions agree with TRBD2. The CDR3 contains 16 residues. J gave up 5 bases and V 1 base, and 8 bases lay outside the gene matches. Germline assignment: CDR1 LGHNA and CDR2 YNFKEQ.

V gene TRBV27 combines with J gene TRBJ2-3; D is possibly TRBD1 (5 bases). The V gene lost 7 bases and the J gene lost 4 bases, with 12 bases spanning the gap. Germline V gene sequence: CDR1 MNHEY, CDR2 SMNVEV (reference sequence). This CDR3 contains 13 residues. The CDR3 nucleotides are TGTGCCAGCAAGGGGTTAGAGGCAGATACGCAGTATTTT. Amino acids: CASKGLEADTQYF.

The genes are TRBV13 and TRBJ2-1, with 8 bases matching TRBD1. The CDR3 extends over 15 amino acids. Germline V gives CDR1 PRHDT, CDR2 FYEKMQ (reference sequence). The V gene end was trimmed by 4 bases and the J gene end by 6 bases; junction bases not matched to a gene: 8. The CDR3 sequence is CASSSRDRTVNEQFF. CDR3 in DNA: TGTGCCAGCAGCTCCCGGGACAGGACTGTCAATGAGCAGTTCTTC.

The rearrangement joins TRBV5-4 to TRBJ2-7; 12 positions match TRBD2. V lost 2 bases to trimming and J lost 0 bases; unmatched junction nucleotides: 12. This CDR3 has 19 amino acids. CDR1 is SGHNT and CDR2 is YYREEE in the germline V gene (reference sequence). CDR3 amino acids: CASSFRGLAGLLPSYEQYF. The DNA of the CDR3 is TGTGCCAGCAGCTTTAGAGGACTAGCGGGATTGCTACCCTCCTACGAGCAGTACTTC.

This sequence joins TRBV9 and TRBJ2-4; TRBD2 aligns across 10 bases. Losses at the gene ends were 0 bases for V and 7 bases for J; bases not matched to a gene: 13. The CDR3 is made up of 18 amino acids. Germline V gene lookup returns CDR1 SGDLS and CDR2 YYNGEE. The CDR3 bases are TGTGCCAGCAGCGTAGGCTCGTCCCTAGCGGGAGATTTGAACATTCAGTACTTC. It codes for CASSVGSSLAGDLNIQYF.

The V gene is TRBV28, the J gene TRBJ2-1; D gene ambiguous. Between the trimmed V and J ends, which lost 5 bases and 9 bases, there was a span of 11 bases. CDR1 and CDR2 (germline): MDHEN, SYDVKM. The CDR3 contains 12 residues. CDR3 in amino acids: CASSLPFSEQFF. The CDR3 DNA reads TGTGCCAGCAGTCTGCCCTTTTCTGAGCAGTTCTTC.

This chain links TRBV9 with TRBJ2-1; TRBD2 agrees at 9 bases. With 4 bases clipped from V and 1 base from J, the junction kept 6 bases outside the gene matches. CDR1 SGDLS and CDR2 YYNGEE come from the germline V gene. The CDR3 totals 16 residues. CDR3 nucleotide sequence: TGTGCCAGCAGCCCTAGCGGGATCTCGTCCTACAATGAGCAGTTCTTC. The encoded protein is CASSPSGISSYNEQFF. The full variable domain, completed using reference TRBV9 and TRBJ2-1, is DSGVTQTPKHLITATGQRVTLRCSPRSGDLSVYWYQQSLDQGLQFLIQYYNGEERAKGNILERFSAQQFPDLHSELNLSSLELGDSALYFCASSPSGISSYNEQFFGPGTRLTVL.

This sequence joins TRBV5-5 and TRBJ2-7, with no clear D. The CDR3 loop spans 15 amino acids. Trimming removed 0 bases from V and 1 base from J, with 11 bases in between. Germline lookup yields CDR1 SGHKS and CDR2 YYEKEE (reference sequence). DNA of the CDR3: TGTGCCAGCAGCTTGGCCCCCAAGGGTTCCTACGAGCAGTACTTC. Protein: CASSLAPKGSYEQYF.

The chain recombines TRBV7-9 with TRBJ2-7; 7 positions agree with TRBD1. V lost 4 bases, J lost 2 bases, and 5 bases stayed unmatched. The CDR3 extends over 14 amino acids. Germline V gene sequence: CDR1 SEHNR, CDR2 FQNEAQ (reference sequence). As DNA, the CDR3 is TGTGCCAGCAGCTCGGGACAGCCTCCCTACGAGCAGTACTTC. Its translation is CASSSGQPPYEQYF.

This clone was recorded only once. Other DNA sequences in the sample encode the same CDR3. J is TRBJ1-1 and V is TRBV5-6, with a tentative D call TRBD1 (5 bases). Germline V CDR1 and CDR2: SGHDT, YYEEEE. V gave up 1 base and J gave up 5 bases, with 6 bases separating them. This CDR3 contains 12 residues. Here the CDR3 reads CASSLRGTEAFF. CDR3 coding DNA: TGTGCCAGCAGCTTGCGGGGGACTGAAGCTTTCTTT.

This chain joins TRBV9 and TRBJ1-4; no firm D call. The germline V and J ends were trimmed by 1 base and 2 bases, with 12 bases remaining between them. Per germline, CDR1 SGDLS and CDR2 YYNGEE. This CDR3 contains 16 residues. The CDR3 spells CASSVSPASTNEKLFF. CDR3 nucleotides: TGTGCCAGCAGCGTATCTCCTGCGTCTACTAATGAAAAACTGTTTTTT.

This clone was recorded a few times. The rearrangement uses TRBV5-4 and TRBJ2-1; D is ambiguous. CDR3 length equals 13 residues. CDR1 is SGHNT, CDR2 YYREEE, per germline (reference sequence). V was clipped by 4 bases and J by 8 bases, with 13 bases between them. CDR3 region: CASSPWSVDEQFF. CDR3 nucleotide sequence: TGTGCCAGCAGCCCGTGGTCCGTGGATGAGCAGTTCTTC.

The rearrangement uses TRBV27 and TRBJ2-7, with a possible D match to TRBD1 (5 bases). V dropped 2 bases and J dropped 1 base, with 18 bases sitting between them. The CDR3 loop spans 17 amino acids. Germline loops: CDR1 MNHEY, CDR2 SMNVEV (reference sequence). CDR3 protein: CASSLGPWGLGSYEQYF. The DNA for the CDR3 is TGTGCCAGCAGTTTAGGTCCCTGGGGCCTCGGGTCCTACGAGCAGTACTTC.

This clone was picked up one time. This sequence joins TRBV15 and TRBJ2-7; 9 bases agree with TRBD1. The CDR3 length is 15 residues. V was pared by 4 bases and J by 3 bases, with 7 bases of the junction left unmatched. Germline assignment: CDR1 LNHNV and CDR2 YYDKDF (reference sequence). The CDR3 sequence is CATSKPRDRVYEQYF. The CDR3 DNA is TGTGCCACCAGCAAACCCCGGGACAGGGTCTACGAGCAGTACTTC.

The chain couples TRBV28 to TRBJ2-3; D perhaps matches TRBD2 (6 bases). V was shortened by 3 bases and J by 2 bases, with 15 bases between the two germline ends. CDR3 length equals 16 residues. Germline loops: CDR1 MDHEN, CDR2 SYDVKM. In DNA form, the CDR3 reads TGTGCCAGCAGTTTGGTTGCGGGGAGCCCCACAGATACGCAGTATTTT. Translating gives CASSLVAGSPTDTQYF.